The source of this T cell receptor beta chain is a study of blood T cells in healthy people across ages. The second PCR ran roughly 6 to 11 cycles with a sample-barcoded 5' primer and J-beta primers. TCRdb fed the 5' RACE reads into MiXCR, producing one record per CDR3 protein. The sample lists over a million distinct CDR3 sequences, almost 25% occurring once. These records were also assigned to another study, of T cells of mothers and their children.

The TCR sequence derives from a girl aged 2-10 years in good health. Sequencing was carried out using blood.

The CDR3 sequence is CASSPRLRGTDTQYF. For the CDR3, the DNA is TGTGCCAGCAGCCCCCGCCTCCGGGGCACAGATACGCAGTATTTT. The chain is built from TRBV7-6 and TRBJ2-3; no definite D call. V was trimmed by 5 bases and J by 1 base, leaving 13 bases between them. This CDR3 has 15 amino acids. Germline CDR1 is SGHVS and CDR2 is FNYEAQ.